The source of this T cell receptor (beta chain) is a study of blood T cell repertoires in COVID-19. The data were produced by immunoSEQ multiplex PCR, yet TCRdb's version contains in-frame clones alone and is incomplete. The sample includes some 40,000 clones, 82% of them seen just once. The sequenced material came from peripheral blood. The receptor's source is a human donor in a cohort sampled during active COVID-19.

This chain's CDR3 is CASSLETGGEFLGYTF. CDR3 DNA sequence: TGCGCCAGCAGCCTAGAGACAGGGGGCGAGTTTCTTGGCTACACCTTC. The chain joins TRBV4-3 to TRBJ1-2, with TRBD1 matching over 10 bases. Losses at the gene ends were 4 bases for V and 7 bases for J; bases not matched to a gene: 12. The CDR3 spans 16 residues. Germline V CDR1 and CDR2: LGHNA, YSLEER.